Below are 27 T cell receptor beta chains sequenced from a single sample in a study of lymphopenia after photon versus proton radiotherapy. Libraries were prepared by immunoSEQ multiplex PCR; TCRdb keeps only in-frame clonotypes and omits some of them. The sample gives fewer than 70,000 clones, about nine tenths of which show up once; 11% is in the top ten. Specimen: peripheral blood, collected from a patient treated with proton-based radiotherapy. Receptors originate from an elderly man with esophageal cancer.

This chain joins TRBV19 and TRBJ2-2; TRBD1 aligns across 9 bases. The CDR3 is made up of 14 amino acids. Germline CDR1 reads LNHDA; CDR2 reads SQIVND (reference sequence). Trimming at V came to 6 bases and at J to 7 bases, leaving 6 bases not matched to a gene. CDR3 amino acids: CASSWTGEGGELFF. The CDR3 DNA reads as TGTGCCAGTAGCTGGACAGGGGAAGGCGGGGAGCTGTTTTTT. The full variable domain, in which reference TRBV19 and TRBJ2-2 provide the parts outside the CDR3, is DGGITQSPKYLFRKEGQNVTLSCEQNLNHDAMYWYRQDPGQGLRLIYYSQIVNDFQKGDIAEGYSVSREKKESFPLTVTSAQKNPTAFYLCASSWTGEGGELFFGEGSRLTVL.

The chain recombines TRBV19 with TRBJ2-3; TRBD2 might be the D (6 bases). The CDR3 loop spans 15 amino acids. V lost 5 bases, J lost 1 base, and 13 bases lay in between. CDR1 and CDR2 from the germline V gene are LNHDA and SQIVND (reference sequence). The CDR3 spells CASSSAGSRTDTQYF. The CDR3 bases are TGTGCCAGTAGTTCGGCGGGGTCTCGCACAGATACGCAGTATTTT.

The chain recombines TRBV6-1 with TRBJ1-5; 10 nucleotides match TRBD1. Germline CDR1 is MNHNS and CDR2 is SASEGT. V lost 6 bases to trimming and J lost 5 bases; unmatched junction nucleotides: 4. CDR3 size: 14 residues. The CDR3 protein is CASSLGTGDQPQHF. Here the CDR3 DNA reads TGTGCCAGCAGCCTAGGGACAGGGGATCAGCCCCAGCATTTT.

This chain links TRBV28 with TRBJ2-5; the D is unclear. The CDR3 extends over 12 amino acids. CDR1 MDHEN and CDR2 SYDVKM come from the germline V gene. Trimming pared 3 bases from V and 7 bases from J, leaving 9 bases between. CDR3 region: CASSFDRRTQYF. The CDR3 bases are TGTGCCAGCAGTTTCGACCGGAGGACCCAGTACTTC.

This chain links TRBV5-6 with TRBJ2-7, with 7 nucleotides matching TRBD2. The CDR3 length is 14 residues. J was trimmed by 1 base and V by 4 bases; bases with no gene match: 5. CDR1 and CDR2 (germline): SGHDT, YYEEEE. The CDR3 loop reads CASSRTRLSYEQYF. The DNA for the CDR3 is TGTGCCAGCAGCCGGACTAGACTGTCCTACGAGCAGTACTTC.

This chain links TRBV7-9 with TRBJ2-5; 8 bases match TRBD1. This CDR3 has 17 residues. Germline V gene data show CDR1 as SEHNR and CDR2 as FQNEAQ (reference sequence). Germline trimming cut 5 bases from V and 5 bases from J; bases unmatched to any gene: 16. The CDR3 loop reads CASSPQLQGAPGETQYF. Written as DNA, the CDR3 is TGTGCCAGCAGCCCCCAGCTCCAGGGGGCGCCGGGGGAGACCCAGTACTTC.

This chain uses TRBV4-3 with TRBJ2-3; unclear D gene. V gave up 0 bases and J gave up 2 bases, with 9 bases separating them. This CDR3 spans 15 amino acids. CDR1 is LGHNA and CDR2 is YSLEER in the germline V gene. As DNA, the CDR3 is TGCGCCAGCAGCCAAGATCTAGGGATCACAGATACGCAGTATTTT. Protein product: CASSQDLGITDTQYF.

This chain links TRBV11-2 with TRBJ1-4; 7 bases agree with TRBD1. The germline V gene encodes CDR1 SGHAT and CDR2 FQNNGV. This CDR3 has 16 residues. Unmatched junction bases numbered 9, after V lost 5 bases and J lost 3 bases. The chain's CDR3 is CASSPGTAGANEKLFF. The CDR3 region has the DNA TGTGCCAGCAGCCCCGGGACAGCTGGGGCTAATGAAAAACTGTTTTTT.

Notes on this clone: This same CDR3 is encoded by further DNA sequences in the sample. V usage is TRBV5-6 and J usage is TRBJ1-1; D uncertain. Germline V gene lookup returns CDR1 SGHDT and CDR2 YYEEEE. The CDR3 runs 12 residues. V lost 1 base and J lost 7, with 8 bases in between. The CDR3 DNA is TGTGCCAGCAGCTTGAGTGGGTTTGAAGCTTTCTTT. This gives the protein CASSLSGFEAFF.

The chain uses TRBV5-1 and TRBJ2-3; D could derive from TRBD1 or TRBD2 (5 bases each). V gave up 0 bases and J gave up 5 bases, with 22 bases separating them. CDR1 is SGHRS and CDR2 is YFSETQ in the germline V gene. The CDR3 consists of 18 residues. The CDR3 is CASSLGHGTIPSEDTQYF. CDR3 DNA sequence: TGCGCCAGCAGCTTGGGCCACGGGACGATCCCCTCCGAAGATACGCAGTATTTT. Based on the CDR3 plus reference TRBV5-1 and TRBJ2-3, the full variable domain is KAGVTQTPRYLIKTRGQQVTLSCSPISGHRSVSWYQQTPGQGLQFLFEYFSETQRNKGNFPGRFSGRQFSNSRSEMNVSTLELGDSALYLCASSLGHGTIPSEDTQYFGPGTRLTVL.

J is TRBJ2-7 and V is TRBV20-1; D ambiguous. CDR1 and CDR2 (germline): DFQATT, SNEGSKA (reference sequence). This CDR3 has 11 residues. V was trimmed by 6 bases and J by 4 bases, leaving 10 bases between them. The CDR3 protein is CSAIDNYEQYF. The CDR3 DNA is TGCAGTGCAATTGACAATTACGAGCAGTACTTC.

Here the CDR3 DNA reads TGCGCCAGCAGCTCCCAGGGCGGTACCTACGAGCAGTACTTC. The encoded protein is CASSSQGGTYEQYF. The V and J genes are TRBV5-1 and TRBJ2-7; D is possibly TRBD1 (5 bases). The CDR3 totals 14 residues. Trimming cost V 3 bases and J 2 bases, with 12 bases left between them. Germline assignment: CDR1 SGHRS and CDR2 YFSETQ.

This rearrangement joins TRBV18 to TRBJ2-1; 9 bases match TRBD1. This CDR3 comprises 16 residues. Trimming cost V 0 bases and J 9 bases; bases outside gene matches: 9. The germline CDR1 and CDR2 sequences are KGHSH and LQKENI. CDR3 loop: CASSPPLGQGSGEQFF. CDR3 DNA sequence: TGTGCCAGCTCACCACCGTTGGGACAGGGAAGTGGTGAGCAGTTCTTC. Based on the CDR3 plus reference TRBV18 and TRBJ2-1, the full variable domain is NAGVMQNPRHLVRRRGQEARLRCSPMKGHSHVYWYRQLPEEGLKFMVYLQKENIIDESGMPKERFSAEFPKEGPSILRIQQVVRGDSAAYFCASSPPLGQGSGEQFFGPGTRLTVL.

V usage is TRBV4-3 and J usage is TRBJ2-7; 9 bases match TRBD1. Unmatched junction bases numbered 10, after V lost 4 bases and J lost 3 bases. CDR1 and CDR2 (germline): LGHNA, YSLEER. CDR3 size: 16 residues. Here the CDR3 reads CASSRNAGQGLYEQYF. For the CDR3, the DNA is TGCGCCAGCAGCCGGAACGCGGGACAGGGCCTCTACGAGCAGTACTTC.

The chain employs TRBV5-4 and TRBJ1-2; 10 bases are a match to TRBD1. The V gene's germline CDR1 is SGHNT and CDR2 YYREEE (reference sequence). With V trimmed by 0 bases and J by 4 bases, 9 bases remained unmatched. The CDR3 sequence is 17 residues long. The CDR3 sequence is CASSLEDRGRDGYGYTF. In DNA, the CDR3 is TGTGCCAGCAGCTTGGAAGACAGGGGGCGCGATGGCTATGGCTACACCTTC.

The chain is built from TRBV7-8 and TRBJ2-5, with D unclear. The CDR3 extends over 17 amino acids. The germline V gene has CDR1 SGHVS and CDR2 FQNEAQ. V lost 5 bases and J 1 base, leaving 20 bases between the germline ends. CDR3 DNA sequence: TGTGCCAGCAGCCCTCCGGGTTGGCCAATACTCCAAGAGACCCAGTACTTC. This sequence encodes CASSPPGWPILQETQYF. Variable domain in full (rest from reference TRBV7-8 and TRBJ2-5): GAGVSQSPRYKVAKRGQDVALRCDPISGHVSLFWYQQALGQGPEFLTYFQNEAQLDKSGLPSDRFFAERPEGSVSTLKIQRTQQEDSAVYLCASSPPGWPILQETQYFGPGTRLLVL.

V gene TRBV7-2 combines with J gene TRBJ2-5, with D perhaps matching TRBD2 (5 bases). This CDR3 region has 14 residues. V lost 4 bases and J lost 5, with 14 bases in between. CDR1 SGHTA and CDR2 FQGNSA come from the germline V gene. The CDR3 region is CASSSLPPGETQYF. CDR3 in DNA: TGTGCCAGCAGCTCCCTCCCCCCGGGGGAGACCCAGTACTTC.

The V and J genes are TRBV19 and TRBJ1-6; D gene unclear. The V gene lost 6 bases and the J gene lost 4 bases, with 13 bases spanning the gap. The CDR3 totals 15 residues. CDR1 and CDR2 (germline): LNHDA, SQIVND (reference sequence). This CDR3 reads CASSQKTGYNSPLHF. CDR3 coding DNA: TGTGCCAGTAGCCAAAAAACGGGATATAATTCACCCCTCCACTTT.

V usage is TRBV19 and J usage is TRBJ2-1; D is uncertain. The CDR3 sequence is 12 residues long. V lost 3 bases to trimming and J lost 12 bases, with 12 bases between them. CDR1 is LNHDA, CDR2 SQIVND, per germline (reference sequence). CDR3 bases: TGTGCCAGTAGTATCCGTGGGCTAGGGCAGTTCTTC. As protein: CASSIRGLGQFF.

The rearrangement uses TRBV7-2 and TRBJ2-7; the D call may be TRBD1 or TRBD2 (5 bases each). V was pared by 1 base and J by 0 bases, with 13 bases between. The CDR3 is 16 residues long. Germline V lookup: CDR1 SGHTA, CDR2 FQGNSA. The CDR3 is CASSLVFTGTSYEQYF. DNA of the CDR3: TGTGCCAGCAGCTTAGTTTTCACGGGGACCTCCTACGAGCAGTACTTC.

The chain combines TRBV7-3 with TRBJ1-2, with 8 bases matching TRBD1. J gave up 4 bases and V 3 bases, and 4 bases lay outside the gene matches. Germline V gene lookup returns CDR1 SGHTA and CDR2 FQGTGA. There are 14 residues in the CDR3. The CDR3 nucleotides are TGTGCCAGCAGCTTCGCAGGGGGCTTCTATGGCTACACCTTC. Its translation is CASSFAGGFYGYTF.

V gene TRBV19 combines with J gene TRBJ2-7, with TRBD2 matching 8 bases. The V segment lost 2 bases and the J segment 4 bases; nucleotides outside the gene matches: 4. This CDR3 is 14 amino acids long. Germline loops: CDR1 LNHDA, CDR2 SQIVND (reference sequence). The CDR3 is CASSISGRGYEQYF. The CDR3 region has the DNA TGTGCCAGTAGTATAAGCGGGAGAGGGTACGAGCAGTACTTC.

The chain couples TRBV28 to TRBJ2-5; 8 bases line up with TRBD2. Trimming at V came to 6 bases and at J to 4 bases, leaving 10 bases not matched to a gene. The CDR3 is 15 residues long. CDR1 is MDHEN, CDR2 SYDVKM, per germline. CDR3 in amino acids: CASSSIAGFRETQYF. The DNA for the CDR3 is TGTGCCAGCAGCTCCATAGCGGGATTCCGAGAGACCCAGTACTTC.

This chain links TRBV9 with TRBJ1-1, with D perhaps matching TRBD1 (6 bases). This CDR3 is 16 amino acids long. Per the germline V gene, CDR1 is SGDLS and CDR2 is YYNGEE. V was trimmed by 5 bases and J by 3 bases, leaving 20 bases between them. The CDR3 coding sequence is TGTGCCAGCAGAGAAGTACAGGGTGGGTGGTACACTGAAGCTTTCTTT. It is translated as CASREVQGGWYTEAFF. Full variable domain (outside the CDR3, taken from reference TRBV9 and TRBJ1-1): DSGVTQTPKHLITATGQRVTLRCSPRSGDLSVYWYQQSLDQGLQFLIQYYNGEERAKGNILERFSAQQFPDLHSELNLSSLELGDSALYFCASREVQGGWYTEAFFGQGTRLTVV.

CDR3 amino acids: CASSLDNNSPLHF. The CDR3 DNA reads TGTGCCAGCAGCTTGGACAATAATTCACCCCTCCACTTT. This chain links TRBV7-3 with TRBJ1-6, with D maybe TRBD1 (5 bases). Germline V gene data show CDR1 as SGHTA and CDR2 as FQGTGA. CDR3 size: 13 residues. V was pared by 3 bases and J by 5 bases, with 5 bases between.

CDR3 in amino acids: CASSQDRPLLGYTF. The CDR3 bases are TGTGCCAGCAGCCAGGACAGACCATTGCTTGGCTACACCTTC. This chain joins TRBV5-8 and TRBJ1-2; a weak D match, TRBD1 (6 bases). The germline V and J ends were trimmed by 4 bases and 7 bases, with 17 bases remaining between them. CDR3 length: 14 residues. The V gene's germline CDR1 is SGHTS and CDR2 YDEGEE. Based on the CDR3 plus reference TRBV5-8 and TRBJ1-2, the full variable domain is EAGVTQSPTHLIKTRGQQATLRCSPISGHTSVYWYQQALGLGLQFLLWYDEGEERNRGNFPPRFSGRQFPNYSSELNVNALELEDSALYLCASSQDRPLLGYTFGSGTRLTVV.

In DNA form, the CDR3 reads TGTGCCAGCAGCTTGGAACAGGGGGGAGCCTACGAGCAGTACTTC. Translation gives CASSLEQGGAYEQYF. The chain employs TRBV5-4 and TRBJ2-7, with 8 bases fitting TRBD1. The germline gives CDR1 SGHNT, CDR2 YYREEE (reference sequence). With 0 bases clipped from V and 2 bases from J, the junction kept 4 bases outside the gene matches. This CDR3 region has 15 residues.